This note documents a single TCR beta chain sequence. Antigen specificity is unknown. This CDR3 comprises 15 residues. Germline CDR1 and CDR2: SGHRS and YFSETQ. V lost 2 bases and J 8 bases, leaving 19 bases between the germline ends. Repertoires were generated with immunoSEQ multiplex PCR, while TCRdb's copy carries only in-frame clones and drops some. Of about 100,000 clones listed, around 93% are singletons. The sample originates from a study of OX40 agonist ivuxolimab in advanced cancers. Overall study context: It was ivuxolimab, an agonistic anti-OX40 (CD134) antibody, that patients were treated with.

Study observations and caveats: Expanded clones were, on average, more numerous among CD8+ T cells than CD4+. Clonal expansion among partial responders at 0.1-3.0 mg/kg ranked near the lowest. At 0.1 to 3.0 mg/kg and by week 6, clonal expansion occurred in CD4+ and CD8+ blood T cells.

The sample here was CD4+ or CD8+ T cells sorted from blood, taken in a trial of the OX40 agonist ivuxolimab. This TCR was sampled from an adult with an advanced solid tumor such as melanoma, head and neck, liver or kidney cancer. V is TRBV5-1 and J is TRBJ1-2; D is perhaps TRBD1 (5 bases). CDR3 residues: CASSFDPRGSGGYTF. CDR3 nucleotides: TGCGCCAGCAGCTTCGACCCCCGGGGGAGTGGCGGCTACACCTTC.